This T cell receptor (beta chain) was identified in a study of blood T cell repertoires in COVID-19. Looking at the study overall: Acute and convalescent COVID-19 samples came from the United States, Italy and Spain. T cells, B-cell-depleted T cells, or PBMCs provided the cDNA or gDNA that served as material.

As handled by the study authors: Nucleated cell counts were estimated from reference gene primer amplification. Sequenced by immunoSEQ multiplex PCR; TCRdb stores in-frame clones only, minus some. The DNA gave D and trimming, while V, J and clone size come from that table. There are 95,000 to 120,000 clones in the sample; 85% occur only once, and 10% to 15% lies in the top ten. Germline V gene data show CDR1 as LGHNA and CDR2 as YSLEER. Trimming removed 0 bases at V and 7 bases at J, with 21 bases between. CDR3 length: 18 amino acids. This receptor was obtained from a human donor in a cohort sampled during active COVID-19. The chain couples TRBV4-3 to TRBJ2-2; possible D gene TRBD1, 6 bases. The sequencing sample was made of peripheral blood. The CDR3 DNA reads TGCGCCAGCAGCCAAGATTTGGGGGCAGGGACAATAGTCGGGGAGCTGTTTTTT. This translates into CASSQDLGAGTIVGELFF.